Sequencing of this TCR beta chain was carried out in a study of T cells expressing NK-cell markers. Study-level information: HCMV serostatus: most of the eight sequenced donors positive, one negative. The study, taken as a whole, reports: The CD3+CD56-NKG2C+ fraction was also led by these clonotypes in a handful of donors. CD8+ T cells in roughly six donors included dominant NKG2C+ clonotypes at about 1.0-8%.

For each CDR3 protein, TCRdb gives one entry from its re-call of the 5' RACE reads, without DNA. The sample table includes approximately 380,000 distinct CDR3 sequences. The length of the CDR3 is 13 residues. CDR1 is MGHDK, CDR2 SYGVNS, per germline. With respect to this clonotype: No antigen is known for it.

The source of this sequence is a man aged 18 to 69 in good health. Sequencing was done on a sample of blood T cells: a sorted CD56 or NKG2C T cell subset, CD4+ or CD8+ T cells, or bulk PBMC T cells (not recorded which). The rearrangement joins TRBV25-1 to TRBJ1-1; TCRdb returns TRBD1, unconfirmable since there is no DNA. The CDR3 region is CASKGQQNTEAFF.